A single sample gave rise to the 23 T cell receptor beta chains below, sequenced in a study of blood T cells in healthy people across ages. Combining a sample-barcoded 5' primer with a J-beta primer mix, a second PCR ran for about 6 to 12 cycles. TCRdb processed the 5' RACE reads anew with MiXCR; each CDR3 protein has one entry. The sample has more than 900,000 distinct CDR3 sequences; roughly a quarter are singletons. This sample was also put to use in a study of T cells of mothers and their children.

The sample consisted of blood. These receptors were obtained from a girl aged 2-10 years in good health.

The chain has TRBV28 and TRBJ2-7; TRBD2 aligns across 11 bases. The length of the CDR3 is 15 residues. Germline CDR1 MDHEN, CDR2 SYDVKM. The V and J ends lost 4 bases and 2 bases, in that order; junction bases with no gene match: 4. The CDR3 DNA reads TGTGCCAGCAGTTCCCCTAGCGGGGGGACCTACGAGCAGTACTTC. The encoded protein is CASSSPSGGTYEQYF.

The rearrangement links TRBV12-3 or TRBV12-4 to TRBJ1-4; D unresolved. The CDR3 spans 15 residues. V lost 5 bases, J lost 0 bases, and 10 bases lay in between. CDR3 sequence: CASSPHGATNEKLFF. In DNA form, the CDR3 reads TGTGCCAGCAGTCCCCATGGAGCAACTAATGAAAAACTGTTTTTT.

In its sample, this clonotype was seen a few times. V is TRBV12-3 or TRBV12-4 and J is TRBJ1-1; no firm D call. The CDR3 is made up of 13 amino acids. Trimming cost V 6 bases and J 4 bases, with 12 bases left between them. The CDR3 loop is CASRPQAATEAFF. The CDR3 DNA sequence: TGTGCCAGCAGGCCCCAGGCAGCCACTGAAGCTTTCTTT.

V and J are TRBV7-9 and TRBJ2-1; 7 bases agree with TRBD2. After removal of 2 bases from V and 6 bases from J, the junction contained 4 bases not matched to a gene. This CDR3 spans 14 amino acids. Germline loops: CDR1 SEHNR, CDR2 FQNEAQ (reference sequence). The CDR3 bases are TGTGCCAGCAGCTTAAGCGGGACTTCCAATGAGCAGTTCTTC. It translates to CASSLSGTSNEQFF.

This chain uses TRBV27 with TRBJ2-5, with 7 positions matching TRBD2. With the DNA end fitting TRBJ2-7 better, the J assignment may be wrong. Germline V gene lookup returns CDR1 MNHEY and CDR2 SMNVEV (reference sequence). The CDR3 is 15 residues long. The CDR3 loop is CASSSPLAAAYEQYF. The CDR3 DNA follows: TGTGCCAGCAGTTCCCCTCTAGCGGCAGCCTACGAGCAGTACTTC.

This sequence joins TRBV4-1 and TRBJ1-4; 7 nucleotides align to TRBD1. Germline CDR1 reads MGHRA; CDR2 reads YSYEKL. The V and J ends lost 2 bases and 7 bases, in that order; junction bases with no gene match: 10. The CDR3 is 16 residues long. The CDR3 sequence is CASSQFTGPGGEKLFF. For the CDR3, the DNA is TGCGCCAGCAGCCAATTTACCGGGCCAGGGGGTGAAAAACTGTTTTTT.

In DNA form, the CDR3 reads TGTGCCAGCAGCTTATCTAGCGGGGACCTCCAAGAGACCCAGTACTTC. This sequence encodes CASSLSSGDLQETQYF. The chain carries TRBV7-8 and TRBJ2-5, with 9 bases matching TRBD2. The trim removed 2 bases at V and 1 base at J, leaving 5 bases unmatched. The V gene's germline CDR1 is SGHVS and CDR2 FQNEAQ. The CDR3 runs 16 residues.

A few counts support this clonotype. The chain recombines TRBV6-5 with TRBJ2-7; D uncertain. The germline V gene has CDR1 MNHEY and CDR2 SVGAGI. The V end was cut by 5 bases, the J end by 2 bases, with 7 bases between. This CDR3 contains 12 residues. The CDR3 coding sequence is TGTGCCAGCAGTGCGTCAGCCTACGAGCAGTACTTC. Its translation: CASSASAYEQYF.

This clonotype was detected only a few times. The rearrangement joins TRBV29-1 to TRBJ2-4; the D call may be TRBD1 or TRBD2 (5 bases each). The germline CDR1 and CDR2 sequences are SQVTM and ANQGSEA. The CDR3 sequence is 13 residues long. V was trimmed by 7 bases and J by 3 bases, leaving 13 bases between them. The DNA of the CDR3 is TGCAGCGCCAGGGAGATTGACAAAAACATTCAGTACTTC. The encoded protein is CSAREIDKNIQYF.

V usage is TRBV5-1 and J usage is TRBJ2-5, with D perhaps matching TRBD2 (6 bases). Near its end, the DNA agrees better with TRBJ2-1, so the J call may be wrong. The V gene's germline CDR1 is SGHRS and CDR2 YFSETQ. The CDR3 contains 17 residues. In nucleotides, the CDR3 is TGCGCCAGCAGGAGCAGCATCAGGATAGCGGCCCACAATGAGCAGTTCTTC. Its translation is CASRSSIRIAAHNEQFF.

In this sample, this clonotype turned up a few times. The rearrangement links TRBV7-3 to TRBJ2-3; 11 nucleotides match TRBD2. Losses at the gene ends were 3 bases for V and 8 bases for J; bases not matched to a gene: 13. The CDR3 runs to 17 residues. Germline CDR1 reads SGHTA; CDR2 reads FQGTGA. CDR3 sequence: CASSFQGTSGLIGTQYF. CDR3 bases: TGTGCCAGCAGCTTCCAGGGGACTAGCGGTTTGATAGGTACGCAGTATTTT.

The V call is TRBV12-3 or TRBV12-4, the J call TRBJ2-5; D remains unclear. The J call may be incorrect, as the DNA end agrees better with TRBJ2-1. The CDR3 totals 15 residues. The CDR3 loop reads CASSFRYPSNNEQFF. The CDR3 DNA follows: TGTGCCAGCAGTTTTCGATATCCGAGTAACAATGAGCAGTTCTTC.

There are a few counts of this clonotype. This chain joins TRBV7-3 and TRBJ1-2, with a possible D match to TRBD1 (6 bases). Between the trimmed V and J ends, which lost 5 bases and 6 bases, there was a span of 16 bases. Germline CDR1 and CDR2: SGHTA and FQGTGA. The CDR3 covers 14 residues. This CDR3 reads CASSLHGGHDGYTF. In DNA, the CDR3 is TGTGCCAGCAGCCTCCACGGGGGACATGATGGCTACACCTTC.

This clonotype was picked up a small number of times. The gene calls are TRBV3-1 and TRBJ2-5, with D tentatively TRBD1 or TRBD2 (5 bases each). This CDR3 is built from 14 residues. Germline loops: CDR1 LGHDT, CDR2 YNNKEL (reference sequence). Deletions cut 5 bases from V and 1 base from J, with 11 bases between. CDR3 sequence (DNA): TGTGCCAGCAGCAACCGGGACGTCCAAGAGACCCAGTACTTC. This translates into CASSNRDVQETQYF.

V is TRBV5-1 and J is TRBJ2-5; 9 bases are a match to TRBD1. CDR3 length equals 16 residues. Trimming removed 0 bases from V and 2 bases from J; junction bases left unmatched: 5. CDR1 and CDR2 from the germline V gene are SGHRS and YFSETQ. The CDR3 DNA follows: TGCGCCAGCAGCTTGGCCGTGGGACAGGGACAAGAGACCCAGTACTTC. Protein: CASSLAVGQGQETQYF.

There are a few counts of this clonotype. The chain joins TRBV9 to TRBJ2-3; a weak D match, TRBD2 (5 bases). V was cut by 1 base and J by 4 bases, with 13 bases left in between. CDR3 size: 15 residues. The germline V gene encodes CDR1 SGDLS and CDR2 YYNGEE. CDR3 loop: CASSVNTRDPDTQYF. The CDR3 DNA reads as TGTGCCAGCAGCGTAAATACACGGGATCCAGATACGCAGTATTTT.

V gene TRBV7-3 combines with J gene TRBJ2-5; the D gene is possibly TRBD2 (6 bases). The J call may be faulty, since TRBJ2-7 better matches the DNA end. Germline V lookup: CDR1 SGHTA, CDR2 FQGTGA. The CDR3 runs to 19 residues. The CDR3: CASSSNANGGVAIPYEQYF. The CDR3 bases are TGTGCCAGCAGCTCAAATGCCAACGGGGGAGTAGCCATCCCCTACGAGCAGTACTTC.

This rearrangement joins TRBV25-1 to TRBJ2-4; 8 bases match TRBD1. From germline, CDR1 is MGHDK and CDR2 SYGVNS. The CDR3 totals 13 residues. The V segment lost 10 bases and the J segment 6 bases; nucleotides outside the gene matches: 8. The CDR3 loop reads CATLDRAGNIQYF. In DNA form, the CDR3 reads TGTGCCACCCTGGACAGGGCGGGAAACATTCAGTACTTC. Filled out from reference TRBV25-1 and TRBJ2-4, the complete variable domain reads EADIYQTPRYLVIGTGKKITLECSQTMGHDKMYWYQQDPGMELHLIHYSYGVNSTEKGDLSSESTVSRIRTEHFPLTLESARPSHTSQYLCATLDRAGNIQYFGAGTRLSVL.

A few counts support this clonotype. The chain's CDR3 is CASSSGTGLYHEQYF. The CDR3 DNA is TGTGCCAGCAGTTCCGGGACAGGGCTTTACCACGAGCAGTACTTC. This chain links TRBV2 with TRBJ2-7; 9 nucleotides match TRBD1. The CDR3 has 15 residues. Per germline, CDR1 SNHLY and CDR2 FYNNEI. V lost 5 bases and J lost 5; bases outside the gene matches: 10.

The CDR3 DNA sequence: TGCAGCGTTGTAAAGGGCGCGCGACGGGAGCTGTTTTTT. Its protein is CSVVKGARRELFF. The V call is TRBV29-1, the J call TRBJ2-2; D gene unclear. Between the trimmed V and J ends, which lost 4 bases and 9 bases, there was a span of 15 bases. The CDR3 is 13 amino acids. CDR1 is SQVTM and CDR2 is ANQGSEA in the germline V gene.

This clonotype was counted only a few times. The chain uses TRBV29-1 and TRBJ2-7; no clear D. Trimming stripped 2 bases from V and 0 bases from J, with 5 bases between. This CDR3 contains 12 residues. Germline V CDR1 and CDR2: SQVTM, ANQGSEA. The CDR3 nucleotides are TGCAGCGTTGAACTCAACTCCTACGAGCAGTACTTC. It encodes CSVELNSYEQYF.

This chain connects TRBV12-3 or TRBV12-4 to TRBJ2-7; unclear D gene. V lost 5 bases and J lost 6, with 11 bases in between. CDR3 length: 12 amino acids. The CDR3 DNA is TGTGCCAGCAGTAACGGACCCGGCGAGCAGTACTTC. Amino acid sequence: CASSNGPGEQYF.

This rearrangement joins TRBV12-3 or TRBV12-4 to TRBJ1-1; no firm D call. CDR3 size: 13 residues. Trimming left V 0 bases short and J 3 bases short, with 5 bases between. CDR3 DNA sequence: TGTGCCAGCAGTTTAGCACAGCACACTGAAGCTTTCTTT. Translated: CASSLAQHTEAFF.